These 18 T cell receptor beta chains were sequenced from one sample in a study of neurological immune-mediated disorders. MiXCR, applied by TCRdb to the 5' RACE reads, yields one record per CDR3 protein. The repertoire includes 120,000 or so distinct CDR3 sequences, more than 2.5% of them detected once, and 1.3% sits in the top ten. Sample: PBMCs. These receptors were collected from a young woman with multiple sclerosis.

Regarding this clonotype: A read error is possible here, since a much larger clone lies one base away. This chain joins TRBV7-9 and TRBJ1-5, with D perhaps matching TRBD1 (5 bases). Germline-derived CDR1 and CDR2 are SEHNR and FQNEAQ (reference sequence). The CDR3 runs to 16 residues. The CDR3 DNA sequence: TGTGCCAGCAGCTTAGCTTCCCCGGGGCCAAACCAGCCCCAGAATTTT. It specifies CASSLASPGPNQPQNF.

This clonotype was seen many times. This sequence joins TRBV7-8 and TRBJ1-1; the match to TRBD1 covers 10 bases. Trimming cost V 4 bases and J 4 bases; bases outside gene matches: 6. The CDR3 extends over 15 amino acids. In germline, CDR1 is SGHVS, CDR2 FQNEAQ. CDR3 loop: CASSSAGQGGTEAFF. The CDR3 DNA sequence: TGTGCCAGCAGCTCGGCCGGACAGGGGGGCACTGAAGCTTTCTTT.

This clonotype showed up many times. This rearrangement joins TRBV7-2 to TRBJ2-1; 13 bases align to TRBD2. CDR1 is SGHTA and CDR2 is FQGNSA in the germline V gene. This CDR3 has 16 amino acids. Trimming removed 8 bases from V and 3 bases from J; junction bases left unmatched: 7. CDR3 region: CASGKLAGGSYNEQFF. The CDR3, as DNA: TGTGCCAGCGGCAAACTAGCGGGAGGGAGCTACAATGAGCAGTTCTTC.

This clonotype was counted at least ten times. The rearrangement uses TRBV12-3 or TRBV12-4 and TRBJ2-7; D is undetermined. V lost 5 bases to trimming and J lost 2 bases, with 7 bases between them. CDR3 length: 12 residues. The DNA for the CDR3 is TGTGCCAGCAGTGTGGGCACCTACGAGCAGTACTTC. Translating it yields CASSVGTYEQYF.

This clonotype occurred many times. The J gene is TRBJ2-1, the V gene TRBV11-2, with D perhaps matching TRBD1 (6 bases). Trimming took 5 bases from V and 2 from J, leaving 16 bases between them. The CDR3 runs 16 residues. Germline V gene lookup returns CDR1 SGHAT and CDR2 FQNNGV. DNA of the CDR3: TGTGCCAGCAGCACTAGTGCGGACAGCACCTACAATGAGCAGTTCTTC. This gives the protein CASSTSADSTYNEQFF.

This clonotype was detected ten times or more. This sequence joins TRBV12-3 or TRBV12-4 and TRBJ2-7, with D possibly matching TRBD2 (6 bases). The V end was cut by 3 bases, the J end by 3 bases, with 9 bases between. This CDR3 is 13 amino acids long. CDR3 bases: TGTGCCAGCAGTTTGGGACTGGACTACGAGCAGTACTTC. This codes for CASSLGLDYEQYF.

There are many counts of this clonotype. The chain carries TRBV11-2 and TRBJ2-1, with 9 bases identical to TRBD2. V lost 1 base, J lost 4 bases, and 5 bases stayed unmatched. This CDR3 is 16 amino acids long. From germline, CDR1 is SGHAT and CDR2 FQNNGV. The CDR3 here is CASSLGASGEYNEQFF. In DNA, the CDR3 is TGTGCCAGCAGCTTAGGAGCTAGCGGGGAATACAATGAGCAGTTCTTC.

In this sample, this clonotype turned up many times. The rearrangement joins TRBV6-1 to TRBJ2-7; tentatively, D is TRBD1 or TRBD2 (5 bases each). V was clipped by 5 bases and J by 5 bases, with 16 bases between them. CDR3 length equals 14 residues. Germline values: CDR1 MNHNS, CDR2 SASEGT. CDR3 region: CASSTGTAGDEQYF. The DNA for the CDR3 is TGTGCCAGCAGTACCGGGACCGCTGGGGACGAGCAGTACTTC.

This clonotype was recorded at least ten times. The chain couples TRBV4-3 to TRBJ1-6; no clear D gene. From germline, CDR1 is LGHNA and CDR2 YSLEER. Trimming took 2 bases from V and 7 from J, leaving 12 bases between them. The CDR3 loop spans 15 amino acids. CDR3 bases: TGCGCCAGCAGCCAATACGGCACCCCAAATTCACCCCTCCACTTT. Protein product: CASSQYGTPNSPLHF.

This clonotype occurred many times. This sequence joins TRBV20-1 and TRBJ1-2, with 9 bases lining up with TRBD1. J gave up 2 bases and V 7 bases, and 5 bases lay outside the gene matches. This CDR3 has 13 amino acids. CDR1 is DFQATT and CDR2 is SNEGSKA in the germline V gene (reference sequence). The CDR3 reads CSEYGQGNYGYTF. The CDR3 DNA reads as TGCAGTGAATACGGACAGGGGAACTATGGCTACACCTTC.

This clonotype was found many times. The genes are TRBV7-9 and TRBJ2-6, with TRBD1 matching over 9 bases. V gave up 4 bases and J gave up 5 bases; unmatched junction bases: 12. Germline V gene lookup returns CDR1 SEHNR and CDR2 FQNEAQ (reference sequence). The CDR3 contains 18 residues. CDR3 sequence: CASSSTWTGARRANVLTF. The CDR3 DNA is TGTGCCAGCAGCTCTACCTGGACAGGGGCCCGACGGGCCAACGTCCTGACTTTC.

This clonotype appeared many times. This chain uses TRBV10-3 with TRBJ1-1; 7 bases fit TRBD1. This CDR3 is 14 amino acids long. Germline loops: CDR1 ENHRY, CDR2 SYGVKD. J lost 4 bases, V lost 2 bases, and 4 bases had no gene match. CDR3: CAISEKGAVTEAFF. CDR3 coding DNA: TGTGCCATCAGTGAGAAGGGGGCGGTCACTGAAGCTTTCTTT.

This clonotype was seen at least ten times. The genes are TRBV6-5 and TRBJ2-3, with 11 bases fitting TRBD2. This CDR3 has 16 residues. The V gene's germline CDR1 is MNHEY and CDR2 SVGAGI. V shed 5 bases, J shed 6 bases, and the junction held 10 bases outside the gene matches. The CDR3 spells CASSQTGLAVSDTQYF. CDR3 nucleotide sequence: TGTGCCAGCAGTCAAACGGGACTAGCGGTTTCCGATACGCAGTATTTT.

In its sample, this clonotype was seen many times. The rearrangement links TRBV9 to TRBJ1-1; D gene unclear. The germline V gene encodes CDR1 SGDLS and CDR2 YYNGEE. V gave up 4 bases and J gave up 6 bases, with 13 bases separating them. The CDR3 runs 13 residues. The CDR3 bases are TGTGCCAGCAGCCCCCAAGGCGGTTCTGAAGCTTTCTTT. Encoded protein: CASSPQGGSEAFF.

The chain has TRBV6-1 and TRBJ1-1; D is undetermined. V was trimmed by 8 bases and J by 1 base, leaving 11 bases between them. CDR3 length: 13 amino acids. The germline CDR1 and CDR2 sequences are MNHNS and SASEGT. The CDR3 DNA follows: TGTGCCAGCCGGGAGGGTGGGAACACTGAAGCTTTCTTT. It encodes CASREGGNTEAFF.

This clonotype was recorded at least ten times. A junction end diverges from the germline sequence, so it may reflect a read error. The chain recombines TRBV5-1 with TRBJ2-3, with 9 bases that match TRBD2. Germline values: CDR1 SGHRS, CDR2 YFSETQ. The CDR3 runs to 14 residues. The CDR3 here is CASSSSGGTDTQYF. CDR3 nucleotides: TGTGCCAGCAGCTCTAGCGGGGGCACAGATACGCAGTATTTT.

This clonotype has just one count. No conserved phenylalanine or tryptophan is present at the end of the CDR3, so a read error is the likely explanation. The CDR3, as DNA: TGTGCCAGCAGCTGGGACGCGGCAGAGACCCAGTACATC. Amino acid sequence: CASSWDAAETQYI. J is TRBJ2-5 and V is TRBV7-2, with D perhaps matching TRBD1 or TRBD2 (5 bases each). The CDR3 contains 13 residues. The germline V gene has CDR1 SGHTA and CDR2 FQGNSA. Trimming took off 4 bases at V and 4 bases at J, with 10 bases between the two ends.

The CDR3 region has the DNA TGCAGCGTTAATATAATACCGGGACAGGGCCCGAACACTGAAGCTTTCTTT. Protein sequence: CSVNIIPGQGPNTEAFF. The chain joins TRBV29-1 to TRBJ1-1; 9 bases fit TRBD1. V was pared by 5 bases and J by 1 base, with 14 bases of the junction left unmatched. Germline CDR1 and CDR2: SQVTM and ANQGSEA. This CDR3 comprises 17 residues.